This T cell receptor beta chain is from a study of circulating tumor DNA in untreated peripheral T-cell lymphoma. Assay: immunoSEQ multiplex PCR; the TCRdb copy retains only in-frame clones and omits some. Of thousands of clones listed, 65% to 70% are singletons. There are 16 residues in the CDR3. V shed 5 bases and J 2 bases; nucleotides not matched to a gene: 5. Per the germline V gene, CDR1 is LNHDA and CDR2 is SQIVND (reference sequence). This clone was seen more than once but under ten times. The V call is TRBV19, the J call TRBJ2-7, with 14 bases fitting TRBD2. This receptor was obtained from a human donor with peripheral T-cell lymphoma. The sample comprised tumor tissue. The CDR3 DNA is TGTGCCAGTAGTCCGGGACTAGCGGGGGTACCCTACGAGCAGTACTTC. This translates into CASSPGLAGVPYEQYF.